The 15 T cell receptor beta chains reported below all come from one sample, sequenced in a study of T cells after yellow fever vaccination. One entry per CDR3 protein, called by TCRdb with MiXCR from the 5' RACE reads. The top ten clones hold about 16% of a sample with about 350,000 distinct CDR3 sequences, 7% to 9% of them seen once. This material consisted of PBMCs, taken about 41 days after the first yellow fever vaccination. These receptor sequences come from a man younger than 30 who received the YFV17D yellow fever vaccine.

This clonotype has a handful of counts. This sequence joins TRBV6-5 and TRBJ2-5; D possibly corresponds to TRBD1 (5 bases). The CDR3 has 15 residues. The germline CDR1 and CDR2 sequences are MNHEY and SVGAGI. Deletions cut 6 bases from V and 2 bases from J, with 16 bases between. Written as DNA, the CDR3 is TGTGCCAGCAGCGGCCAGGGAACTCAACAAGAGACCCAGTACTTC. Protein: CASSGQGTQQETQYF.

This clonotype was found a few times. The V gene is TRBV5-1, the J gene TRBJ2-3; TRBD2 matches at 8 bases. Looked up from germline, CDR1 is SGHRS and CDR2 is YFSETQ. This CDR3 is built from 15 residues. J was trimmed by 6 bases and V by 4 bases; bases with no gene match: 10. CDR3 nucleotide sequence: TGCGCCAGCAGCCGTCTAGCGGGCTATTCTGATACGCAGTATTTT. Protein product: CASSRLAGYSDTQYF.

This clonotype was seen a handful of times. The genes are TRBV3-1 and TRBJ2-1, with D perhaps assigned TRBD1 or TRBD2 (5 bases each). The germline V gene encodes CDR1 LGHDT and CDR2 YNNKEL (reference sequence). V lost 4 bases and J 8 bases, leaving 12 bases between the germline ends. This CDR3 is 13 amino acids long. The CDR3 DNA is TGTGCCAGCAGCCTTCGGGGCGCGGATGAGCAGTTCTTC. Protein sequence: CASSLRGADEQFF.

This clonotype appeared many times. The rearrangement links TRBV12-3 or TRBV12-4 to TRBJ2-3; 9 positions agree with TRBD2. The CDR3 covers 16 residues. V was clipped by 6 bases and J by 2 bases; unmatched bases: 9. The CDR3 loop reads CASRALLAGITDTQYF. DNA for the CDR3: TGTGCCAGCAGGGCTCTACTAGCGGGTATCACAGATACGCAGTATTTT.

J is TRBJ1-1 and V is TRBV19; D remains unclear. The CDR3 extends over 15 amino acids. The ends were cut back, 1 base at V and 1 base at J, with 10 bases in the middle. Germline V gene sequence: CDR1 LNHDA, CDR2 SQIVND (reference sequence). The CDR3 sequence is CASSIGLFGNTEAFF. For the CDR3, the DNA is TGTGCCAGTAGTATAGGCTTGTTCGGGAACACTGAAGCTTTCTTT.

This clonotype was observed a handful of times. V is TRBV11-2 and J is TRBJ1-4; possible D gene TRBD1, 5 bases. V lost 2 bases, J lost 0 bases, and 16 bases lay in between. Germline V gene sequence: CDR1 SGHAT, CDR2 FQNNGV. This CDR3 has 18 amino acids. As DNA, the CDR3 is TGTGCCAGCAGCTTAAACCGACAGCTAATTGCAACTAATGAAAAACTGTTTTTT. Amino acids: CASSLNRQLIATNEKLFF.

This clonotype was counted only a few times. In nucleotides, the CDR3 is TGCGCCAGCAGCTTATTTGGGTCCCGAGGGACTGAAGCTTTCTTT. This encodes CASSLFGSRGTEAFF. The chain links TRBV5-1 to TRBJ1-1, with D unclear. Germline-derived CDR1 and CDR2 are SGHRS and YFSETQ. This CDR3 spans 15 amino acids. Trimming took off 2 bases at V and 5 bases at J, with 16 bases between the two ends.

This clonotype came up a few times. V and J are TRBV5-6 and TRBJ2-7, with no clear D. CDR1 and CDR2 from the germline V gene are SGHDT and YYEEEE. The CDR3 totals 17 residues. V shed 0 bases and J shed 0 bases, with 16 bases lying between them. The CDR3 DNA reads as TGTGCCAGCAGCTTGGTCTTGAGCAGGCCTGGCTCCTACGAGCAGTACGTC. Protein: CASSLVLSRPGSYEQYV.

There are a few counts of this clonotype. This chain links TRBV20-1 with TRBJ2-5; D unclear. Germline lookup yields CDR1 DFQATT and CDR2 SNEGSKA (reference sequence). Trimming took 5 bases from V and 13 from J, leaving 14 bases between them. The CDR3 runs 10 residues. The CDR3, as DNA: TGCAGTGCTCTGTGGAAGGTGGGGTACTTC. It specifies CSALWKVGYF.

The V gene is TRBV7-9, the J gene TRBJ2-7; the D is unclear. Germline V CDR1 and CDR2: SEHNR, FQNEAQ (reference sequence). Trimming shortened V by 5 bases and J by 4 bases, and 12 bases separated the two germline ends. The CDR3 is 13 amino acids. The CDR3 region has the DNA TGTGCCAGCAGCGGGGATTTGGGTTACGAGCAGTACTTC. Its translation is CASSGDLGYEQYF.

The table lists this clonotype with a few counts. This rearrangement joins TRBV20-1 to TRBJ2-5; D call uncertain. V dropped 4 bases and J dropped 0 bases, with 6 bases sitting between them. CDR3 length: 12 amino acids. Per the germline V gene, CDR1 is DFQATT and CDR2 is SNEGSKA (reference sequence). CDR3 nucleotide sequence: TGCAGTGCTACACGGAACCAAGAGACCCAGTACTTC. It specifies CSATRNQETQYF.

The CDR3 DNA is TGTGCCAGCAGCGACTCCCTCCTAGATGAGCAGTTCTTC. As protein: CASSDSLLDEQFF. The V and J genes are TRBV7-9 and TRBJ2-1; the D is unclear. From germline, CDR1 is SEHNR and CDR2 FQNEAQ (reference sequence). This CDR3 spans 13 amino acids. V lost 5 bases and J lost 8, with 13 bases in between.

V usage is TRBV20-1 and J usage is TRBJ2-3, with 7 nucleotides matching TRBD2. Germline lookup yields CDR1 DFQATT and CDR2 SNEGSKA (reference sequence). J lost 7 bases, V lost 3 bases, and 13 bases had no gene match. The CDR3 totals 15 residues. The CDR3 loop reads CSARARGVRQNTQYF. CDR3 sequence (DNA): TGCAGTGCTAGGGCTCGGGGGGTCCGGCAAAATACGCAGTATTTT.

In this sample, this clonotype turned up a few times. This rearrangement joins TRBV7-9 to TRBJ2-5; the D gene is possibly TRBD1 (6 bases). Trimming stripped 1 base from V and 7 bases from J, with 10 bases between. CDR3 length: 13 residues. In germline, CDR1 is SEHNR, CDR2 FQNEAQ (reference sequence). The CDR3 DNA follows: TGTGCCAGCAGCTTAGTAGGGGGTGCGACCCAGTACTTC. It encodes CASSLVGGATQYF. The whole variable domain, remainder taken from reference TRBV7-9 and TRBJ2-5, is DTGVSQNPRHKITKRGQNVTFRCDPISEHNRLYWYRQTLGQGPEFLTYFQNEAQLEKSRLLSDRFSAERPKGSFSTLEIQRTEQGDSAMYLCASSLVGGATQYFGPGTRLLVL.

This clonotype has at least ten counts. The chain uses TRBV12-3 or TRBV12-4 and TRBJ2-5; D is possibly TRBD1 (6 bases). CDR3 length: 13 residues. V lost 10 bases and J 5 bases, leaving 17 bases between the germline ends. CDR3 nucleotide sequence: TGTGCCATCCAGTTTAACAGGGCTGAGACCCAGTACTTC. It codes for CAIQFNRAETQYF.